The clone carrying this TCR beta chain was detected ten times or more. Its antigen is unknown. The cDNA had a unique molecular identifier and a template-switch universal primer site. TCRdb re-called the 5' RACE reads with MiXCR, one entry per CDR3 protein. The data contain some 460,000 distinct CDR3 sequences, 14% of them singletons. The data are from a study of identical twins. Study observations and caveats: Those out-of-frame alpha sequences shared by twins showed an excess of low generation probability. Memory repertoires lacked the insertion deficit that abundant cord blood beta clonotypes showed.

V was shortened by 8 bases and J by 2 bases, with 11 bases between the two germline ends. The CDR3 is 12 residues long. Germline V gene lookup returns CDR1 SQVTM and CDR2 ANQGSEA. These same data were also listed under a study on yellow fever vaccine responses in identical twins.

Material for sequencing was CD4+ T cells sorted from blood. The V call is TRBV29-1, the J call TRBJ2-3, with D unclear. The clonotype was recovered from a woman between 18 and 30 years old in good health. CDR3 in amino acids: CSPDQATDTQYF. The CDR3 DNA reads as TGCAGCCCGGACCAGGCCACAGATACGCAGTATTTT.